The clone carrying this TCR beta chain was recorded a few times. The antigen is not known. The assay that was used to sequence DNA from cultured CD4+ T cells was the Oncomine TCR Beta short-read assay. From cultured CD4+ T cells, genomic DNA was extracted. TCRdb itself ran the PCR reads through MiXCR, one entry per CDR3 protein. The sample includes 12,000 or so distinct CDR3 sequences, 44% seen only once; the top ten take roughly 7%. Specified treatment: approximately 9-day PBMC culture with coronavirus spike peptide pools or control peptides (ViraFEST assay). Using peptide pools, antigen-specific T cells were expanded in ViraFEST before TCRs were sequenced. The data stem from a study of vaccination and CD4 T cells after COVID-19. About the study: Testing by nasal swab PCR showed convalescent patients to be SARS-CoV-2 positive; nine were mild and one was severe.

The source of this sequence is a human donor who had recovered from COVID-19. The sequencing input was CD4+ T cells from blood, cultured in vitro.

Here the CDR3 reads CASSYVIAGGASNQPQHF. The CDR3 DNA sequence: TGTGCCAGCAGTTACGTTATTGCAGGGGGCGCGAGCAATCAGCCCCAGCATTTT. The V call is TRBV6-2 or TRBV6-3, the J call TRBJ1-5; 8 bases match TRBD1. Looked up from germline, CDR1 is MNHEY and CDR2 is SVGEGT. The J segment lost 1 base and the V segment lost 2 bases, leaving 10 bases of the junction unmatched. This CDR3 contains 18 residues.